Shown below are 17 T cell receptor beta chains from a single sample sequenced in a study of T-cell reconstitution after alpha-beta-depleted transplantation in children. Unique molecular identifiers were used to barcode this TCRbeta library. TCRdb fed the PCR reads into MiXCR, producing one record per CDR3 protein. The table shows about 200,000 distinct CDR3 sequences, with about a sixth occurring only once. This material consisted of PBMCs, mostly from graft donor cells, taken 360 days after TCRalphabeta/CD19-depleted stem cell transplant. Receptor source: a male patient aged 2-15 years who had a stem cell transplant for acute lymphoblastic leukemia, so the T cells may come from the graft donor.

This clonotype has just a few counts. The chain links TRBV3-1 to TRBJ1-1; no clear D. The V gene's germline CDR1 is LGHDT and CDR2 YNNKEL (reference sequence). There are 14 residues in the CDR3. V lost 3 bases to trimming and J lost 2 bases, with 10 bases between them. CDR3 residues: CASSQDVINTEAFF. The CDR3 nucleotides read TGTGCCAGCAGCCAGGATGTAATAAACACTGAAGCTTTCTTT.

This rearrangement joins TRBV7-9 to TRBJ2-1; D is uncertain. This CDR3 has 14 residues. The V and J ends lost 7 bases and 0 bases respectively, with 10 bases between them. The germline CDR1 and CDR2 sequences are SEHNR and FQNEAQ (reference sequence). The CDR3 DNA reads TGTGCCAGCATCGTTGATCACTCCTACAATGAGCAGTTCTTC. Protein product: CASIVDHSYNEQFF.

The V gene is TRBV18, the J gene TRBJ2-3; TRBD1 agrees at 7 bases. J lost 5 bases, V lost 1 base, and 3 bases had no gene match. The CDR3 is 14 amino acids. The germline gives CDR1 KGHSH, CDR2 LQKENI. The CDR3 bases are TGTGCCAGCTCACCACGACAGGGTGGAGATACGCAGTATTTT. Translation: CASSPRQGGDTQYF.

This clonotype was observed a handful of times. Here the CDR3 DNA reads TGCAGCGTTGATGACAGCACCTACGAGCAGTACTTC. Amino acids: CSVDDSTYEQYF. V is TRBV29-1 and J is TRBJ2-7, with a tentative D call TRBD1 (5 bases). Trimming shortened V by 3 bases and J by 2 bases, and 8 bases separated the two germline ends. Germline lookup yields CDR1 SQVTM and CDR2 ANQGSEA. The CDR3 totals 12 residues.

This clonotype was seen more than once but under ten times. V gene TRBV5-5 combines with J gene TRBJ2-1; D perhaps matches TRBD1 (5 bases). The CDR3 length is 14 residues. Per the germline V gene, CDR1 is SGHKS and CDR2 is YYEKEE (reference sequence). Trimming cost V 0 bases and J 8 bases, with 12 bases left between them. The CDR3 loop is CASSLVFQGYEQFF. The CDR3 DNA is TGTGCCAGCAGCTTGGTCTTCCAGGGTTATGAGCAGTTCTTC. Full variable domain (outside the CDR3, taken from reference TRBV5-5 and TRBJ2-1): DAGVTQSPTHLIKTRGQQVTLRCSPISGHKSVSWYQQVLGQGPQFIFQYYEKEERGRGNFPDRFSARQFPNYSSELNVNALLLGDSALYLCASSLVFQGYEQFFGPGTRLTVL.

This clonotype was seen only a few times. The gene calls are TRBV7-2 and TRBJ2-7; 8 bases match TRBD1. This CDR3 spans 14 amino acids. Germline V gives CDR1 SGHTA, CDR2 FQGNSA. Unmatched junction bases numbered 5, after V lost 3 bases and J lost 4 bases. The CDR3 bases are TGTGCCAGCAGCTTCTGGACAGGGAGTTACGAGCAGTACTTC. Translated, it gives CASSFWTGSYEQYF.

The V and J genes are TRBV11-2 and TRBJ2-7; D possibly corresponds to TRBD2 (6 bases). Germline V gene sequence: CDR1 SGHAT, CDR2 FQNNGV. This CDR3 is built from 15 residues. V was trimmed by 1 base and J by 0 bases, leaving 10 bases between them. The chain's CDR3 is CASSLGPGDSYEQYF. For the CDR3, the DNA is TGTGCCAGCAGCTTAGGTCCGGGGGACTCCTACGAGCAGTACTTC. The complete variable domain, with remaining parts taken from reference TRBV11-2 and TRBJ2-7, reads EAGVAQSPRYKIIEKRQSVAFWCNPISGHATLYWYQQILGQGPKLLIQFQNNGVVDDSQLPKDRFSAERLKGVDSTLKIQPAKLEDSAVYLCASSLGPGDSYEQYFGPGTRLTVT.

This clonotype was counted ten times or more. This sequence joins TRBV25-1 and TRBJ2-1; D is perhaps TRBD1 (5 bases). Germline loops: CDR1 MGHDK, CDR2 SYGVNS. The CDR3 is 10 amino acids. The V end was cut by 5 bases, the J end by 9 bases, with 5 bases between. The CDR3 region has the DNA TGTGCCAGCAGTAGGGGTGAGCAGTTCTTC. Protein sequence: CASSRGEQFF.

This clonotype was seen a few times. This chain connects TRBV7-2 to TRBJ1-2, with D unclear. The CDR3 sequence is 12 residues long. Per germline, CDR1 SGHTA and CDR2 FQGNSA. Trimming took 3 bases from V and 5 from J, leaving 7 bases between them. This CDR3 reads CASSFSQYGYTF. For the CDR3, the DNA is TGTGCCAGCAGCTTCTCACAGTATGGCTACACCTTC. Combining the CDR3 with reference TRBV7-2 and TRBJ1-2 gives the whole variable domain GAGVSQSPSNKVTEKGKDVELRCDPISGHTALYWYRQSLGQGLEFLIYFQGNSAPDKSGLPSDRFSAERTGGSVSTLTIQRTQQEDSAVYLCASSFSQYGYTFGSGTRLTVV.

This clonotype occurred once. The chain carries TRBV18 and TRBJ2-5; 8 nucleotides match TRBD1. With V trimmed by 6 bases and J by 1 base, 7 bases remained unmatched. The CDR3 sequence is 15 residues long. Germline-derived CDR1 and CDR2 are KGHSH and LQKENI. The CDR3 coding sequence is TGTGCCAGCTCCCGCTTCGGGACAGGCCAAGAGACCCAGTACTTC. It yields the protein CASSRFGTGQETQYF. The variable domain in full, with the rest retrieved from reference TRBV18 and TRBJ2-5, is NAGVMQNPRHLVRRRGQEARLRCSPMKGHSHVYWYRQLPEEGLKFMVYLQKENIIDESGMPKERFSAEFPKEGPSILRIQQVVRGDSAAYFCASSRFGTGQETQYFGPGTRLLVL.

The table lists this clonotype with a few counts. The chain carries TRBV20-1 and TRBJ2-1; TRBD2 is a possible D gene (5 bases). Trimming removed 8 bases at V and 0 bases at J, with 14 bases between. The CDR3 has 14 amino acids. Germline V lookup: CDR1 DFQATT, CDR2 SNEGSKA (reference sequence). This CDR3 is CSQIRGSSYNEQFF. DNA for the CDR3: TGCAGTCAGATTCGGGGAAGCTCCTACAATGAGCAGTTCTTC.

The rearrangement links TRBV20-1 to TRBJ1-2, with TRBD1 matching over 8 bases. The CDR3 is 15 amino acids. Germline CDR1 is DFQATT and CDR2 is SNEGSKA (reference sequence). V shed 0 bases, J shed 1 base, and the junction held 4 bases outside the gene matches. This CDR3 is CSARDPGGLNYGYTF. CDR3 DNA sequence: TGCAGTGCTAGAGACCCAGGGGGCCTTAACTATGGCTACACCTTC.

V gene TRBV20-1 combines with J gene TRBJ2-2, with D perhaps TRBD1 or TRBD2 (6 bases each). Trimming removed 6 bases at V and 2 bases at J, with 13 bases between. CDR3 length: 14 amino acids. Germline-derived CDR1 and CDR2 are DFQATT and SNEGSKA (reference sequence). CDR3 DNA sequence: TGCAGTGCCCAATCCGGGGGCAACACCGGGGAGCTGTTTTTT. Translated: CSAQSGGNTGELFF.

At least ten counts were recorded for this clonotype. This rearrangement joins TRBV29-1 to TRBJ2-2; TRBD2 aligns across 7 bases. Germline V gives CDR1 SQVTM, CDR2 ANQGSEA. CDR3 length equals 12 residues. V shed 4 bases, J shed 5 bases, and the junction held 1 base outside the gene matches. CDR3 nucleotide sequence: TGCAGCGTTGGGGAGGGGACCGGGGAGCTGTTTTTT. Translated, it gives CSVGEGTGELFF.

This clonotype was counted a few times. This chain joins TRBV20-1 and TRBJ2-7, with a possible D match to TRBD2 (7 bases). From germline, CDR1 is DFQATT and CDR2 SNEGSKA (reference sequence). Between the trimmed V and J ends, which lost 6 bases and 4 bases, there was a span of 13 bases. The CDR3 length is 12 residues. This CDR3 is CSAGGRGYEQYF. The CDR3 DNA is TGCAGTGCAGGGGGGAGGGGATACGAGCAGTACTTC.

V gene TRBV20-1 combines with J gene TRBJ1-1; TRBD1 aligns across 10 bases. The CDR3 runs to 15 residues. V lost 4 bases to trimming and J lost 0 bases; unmatched junction nucleotides: 5. The germline V gene encodes CDR1 DFQATT and CDR2 SNEGSKA (reference sequence). This CDR3 is CSAMGQGSVNTEAFF. The DNA of the CDR3 is TGCAGTGCTATGGGACAGGGGTCGGTGAACACTGAAGCTTTCTTT.

This chain connects TRBV7-2 to TRBJ2-2; no reliable D call. Germline V lookup: CDR1 SGHTA, CDR2 FQGNSA. The CDR3 covers 15 residues. The V end was cut by 6 bases, the J end by 3 bases, with 14 bases between. CDR3 coding DNA: TGTGCCAGCAGGAAACCGGTGGGGTACACCGGGGAGCTGTTTTTT. Protein product: CASRKPVGYTGELFF. Full variable domain (rest looked up from reference TRBV7-2 and TRBJ2-2): GAGVSQSPSNKVTEKGKDVELRCDPISGHTALYWYRQSLGQGLEFLIYFQGNSAPDKSGLPSDRFSAERTGGSVSTLTIQRTQQEDSAVYLCASRKPVGYTGELFFGEGSRLTVL.